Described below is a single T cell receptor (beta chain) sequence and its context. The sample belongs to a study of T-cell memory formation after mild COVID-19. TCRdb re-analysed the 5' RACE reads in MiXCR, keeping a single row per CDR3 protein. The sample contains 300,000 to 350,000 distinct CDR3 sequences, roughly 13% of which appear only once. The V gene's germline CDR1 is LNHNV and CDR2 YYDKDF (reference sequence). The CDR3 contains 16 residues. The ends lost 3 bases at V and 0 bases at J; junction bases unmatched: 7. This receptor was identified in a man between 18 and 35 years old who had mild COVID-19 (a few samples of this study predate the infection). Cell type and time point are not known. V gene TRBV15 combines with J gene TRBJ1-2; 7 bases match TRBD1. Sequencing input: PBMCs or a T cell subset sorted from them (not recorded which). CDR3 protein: CATSSMTGISNYGYTF. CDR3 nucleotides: TGTGCCACCAGCAGTATGACAGGGATCTCTAACTATGGCTACACCTTC.